This TCR beta chain was sequenced in a study of CD8 T cells in Susac syndrome. This CDR3 spans 13 amino acids. In germline, CDR1 is GTSNPN, CDR2 SVGIG (reference sequence). Trimming removed 2 bases from V and 4 bases from J, with 12 bases in between. It was with random hexamers that about 0.45 to 1 ug RNA was reverse transcribed. MiXCR, applied by TCRdb to the immunoSEQ multiplex PCR reads, yields one record per CDR3 protein. The sample records 250,000 to 300,000 distinct CDR3 sequences, approximately 85% being singletons. Sequencing was done on a sample of CD8+ T cells from PBMCs. The sequence was obtained from a human donor with multiple sclerosis. The genes are TRBV30 and TRBJ2-7; D may be TRBD1 (5 bases). CDR3 DNA: TGTGCCTGGAGTCTTGGGGCACTTTACGAGCAGTACTTC. Translated: CAWSLGALYEQYF.